Listed here are 4 T cell receptor beta chains from one sample, sequenced in a study of T cells in Graves' hyperthyroidism and ophthalmopathy. Using RNA transcripts as the source, TCR beta CDR3 regions were amplified. With the HTBI primer set, the TCR CDR3 went through a first round of RT-PCR. TCRdb ran MiXCR on the multiplex PCR reads and lists one entry per CDR3 protein. Of 500,000 to 650,000 distinct CDR3 sequences detected, 11% to 15% appear once; the ten largest clones hold more than 11%. The sample taken for sequencing was blood. Receptors originate from a middle-aged woman with Graves' hyperthyroidism.

Many counts were recorded for this clonotype. CDR3 loop: CASSLRTGVSYEQYF. The CDR3 region has the DNA TGTGCCAGCAGCCTGCGGACAGGGGTATCCTACGAGCAGTACTTC. The chain is built from TRBV28 and TRBJ2-7; 9 bases map to TRBD1. Germline V gene data show CDR1 as MDHEN and CDR2 as SYDVKM. After removal of 6 bases from V and 1 base from J, the junction contained 7 bases not matched to a gene. The CDR3 is 15 amino acids.

This clonotype was seen at least ten times. CDR3 DNA: TGCGCCAGCAGCCACGTCAAAGCCGGGGAGCTGTTTTTT. Amino acids: CASSHVKAGELFF. The chain recombines TRBV5-1 with TRBJ2-2; D is unresolved. Trimming took off 4 bases at V and 6 bases at J, with 10 bases between the two ends. Germline V gives CDR1 SGHRS, CDR2 YFSETQ. The CDR3 extends over 13 amino acids.

This clonotype appeared many times. The chain joins TRBV10-3 to TRBJ1-2; D unclear. The ends were cut back, 10 bases at V and 0 bases at J, with 15 bases in the middle. The CDR3 is 14 residues long. Germline V gene sequence: CDR1 ENHRY, CDR2 SYGVKD. CDR3 DNA sequence: TGTGCCACTACCGACTATGACCCTAACTATGGCTACACCTTC. Translated, it gives CATTDYDPNYGYTF.

In this sample, this clonotype turned up many times. In DNA form, the CDR3 reads TGTGCCAGCACCTGGACAGGGTTTAGCACAGATACGCAGTATTTT. Protein: CASTWTGFSTDTQYF. The chain links TRBV2 to TRBJ2-3; 8 bases match TRBD1. This CDR3 spans 15 amino acids. Trimming cost V 7 bases and J 0 bases; bases outside gene matches: 6. Germline V gives CDR1 SNHLY, CDR2 FYNNEI.